This T cell receptor (beta chain) was sequenced for a study of CD8+ T cells in alopecia areata. General study points: Expanded CD8+ clones among the top 100, and scalp clonality, were significantly decreased by tofacitinib.

Concerning this clone: No antigen is known for it.

The V and J ends lost 3 bases and 8 bases, in that order; junction bases with no gene match: 8. The CDR3 spans 15 residues. Germline values: CDR1 KGHSH, CDR2 LQKENI. The treatment: oral pan-JAK inhibitor, 5-10 mg twice daily. RNA was extracted and reverse transcribed into cDNA as the sequencing template. Sequenced by immunoSEQ multiplex PCR; TCRdb stores in-frame clones only, minus some. The sample has 160,000 or so clones, 50% to 75% seen once; the top ten hold 16%. The chain employs TRBV18 and TRBJ1-2, with TRBD1 matching over 11 bases. Sequenced here: CD4+ T cells sorted from blood, sampled at roughly week 58, from a patient treated with tofacitinib. The sequence came from a human donor with alopecia areata. CDR3 DNA: TGTGCCAGCTCACCGTCGGACAGGGGGCCTAGAGGCTACACCTTC. It translates to CASSPSDRGPRGYTF.